These 27 T cell receptor beta chains originate from one sample sequenced in a study of blood T cell repertoires in COVID-19. Profiled with immunoSEQ multiplex PCR; TCRdb holds only in-frame clones, not every one. The sample records about 270,000 clones, about 87% being singletons. Input material: PBMCs or T cells enriched from blood (not recorded which). These TCRs come from a woman aged 45-65 years who had recovered from COVID-19.

With regard to this clone: The junction differs from germline at one of its ends, possibly a read error. The chain carries TRBV7-9 and TRBJ2-7; D possibly corresponds to TRBD1 (6 bases). Looked up from germline, CDR1 is SEHNR and CDR2 is FQNEAQ (reference sequence). This CDR3 contains 12 residues. In DNA form, the CDR3 reads TGTGCCAGCAGCTATGAGGACAGCTCTACCTGTTTC. Translating gives CASSYEDSSTCF.

This chain connects TRBV28 to TRBJ1-1; D may be TRBD1 (6 bases). The CDR3 spans 13 residues. Germline V gives CDR1 MDHEN, CDR2 SYDVKM. The ends were cut back, 5 bases at V and 9 bases at J, with 16 bases in the middle. CDR3 sequence: CASSPNQQGKAFF. CDR3 nucleotide sequence: TGTGCCAGCAGTCCCAATCAACAGGGAAAAGCTTTCTTT.

CDR3 protein: CATSSPHAGNTEAFF. The DNA of the CDR3 is TGTGCCACCAGCAGCCCCCATGCGGGGAACACTGAAGCTTTCTTT. The chain uses TRBV15 and TRBJ1-1; D gene ambiguous. V shed 3 bases and J shed 1 base, with 12 bases lying between them. Germline loops: CDR1 LNHNV, CDR2 YYDKDF (reference sequence). This CDR3 is built from 15 residues.

CDR3 sequence: CASSGNRGTGLYNEQFF. CDR3 coding DNA: TGTGCCAGCAGCGGAAACCGGGGGACAGGGTTATACAATGAGCAGTTCTTC. The genes are TRBV5-4 and TRBJ2-1; 9 bases map to TRBD1. V gave up 4 bases and J gave up 4 bases; unmatched junction bases: 12. The germline gives CDR1 SGHNT, CDR2 YYREEE (reference sequence). The length of the CDR3 is 17 residues.

The chain combines TRBV3-1 (or the pseudogene TRBV3-2) with TRBJ1-6, with D tentatively TRBD1 (5 bases). The CDR3 covers 14 residues. V lost 2 bases and J 4 bases, leaving 6 bases between the germline ends. Germline V gene sequence: CDR1 LGHDT, CDR2 YNNKEL (reference sequence). CDR3 loop: CASSQRGYNSPLHF. The CDR3 DNA follows: TGTGCCAGCAGCCAACGGGGGTATAATTCACCCCTCCACTTT.

The gene calls are TRBV18 and TRBJ2-7; the D gene is possibly TRBD2 (5 bases). The CDR3 sequence is 14 residues long. Germline V lookup: CDR1 KGHSH, CDR2 LQKENI. Trimming pared 3 bases from V and 1 base from J, leaving 10 bases between. The DNA of the CDR3 is TGTGCCAGCTCACCTACGGACTCATCCTACGAGCAGTACTTC. Protein product: CASSPTDSSYEQYF.

The chain couples TRBV28 to TRBJ2-1, with D possibly matching TRBD2 (6 bases). V lost 2 bases to trimming and J lost 0 bases, with 8 bases between them. The CDR3 is made up of 15 amino acids. CDR1 and CDR2 (germline): MDHEN, SYDVKM. CDR3 DNA: TGTGCCAGCAGTTTAGGGGAGGACTCCTACAATGAGCAGTTCTTC. Its protein is CASSLGEDSYNEQFF.

This chain uses TRBV19 with TRBJ1-1, with 8 positions matching TRBD1. There are 13 residues in the CDR3. The V gene end was trimmed by 5 bases and the J gene end by 3 bases; junction bases not matched to a gene: 2. Germline values: CDR1 LNHDA, CDR2 SQIVND (reference sequence). The CDR3 here is CASSDRGDTEAFF. For the CDR3, the DNA is TGTGCCAGTAGTGACAGGGGAGACACTGAAGCTTTCTTT.

The J gene is TRBJ1-6, the V gene TRBV18; a weak D match, TRBD1 (5 bases). The CDR3 runs 15 residues. The V gene lost 1 base and the J gene lost 7 bases, with 11 bases spanning the gap. Looked up from germline, CDR1 is KGHSH and CDR2 is LQKENI. CDR3 residues: CASSPQGVWNSPLHF. CDR3 nucleotides: TGTGCCAGCTCACCACAAGGGGTTTGGAATTCACCCCTCCACTTT.

Regarding this clone: This same CDR3 is encoded by further DNA sequences in the sample. The chain combines TRBV7-2 with TRBJ2-5, with TRBD2 matching over 11 bases. Germline CDR1 and CDR2: SGHTA and FQGNSA. This CDR3 has 14 residues. J lost 4 bases, V lost 5 bases, and 3 bases had no gene match. The CDR3 here is CASSPGLAGETQYF. The CDR3 DNA reads as TGTGCCAGCAGCCCAGGACTAGCGGGAGAGACCCAGTACTTC.

The CDR3 bases are TGTGCCAGCAGACGGGGACAGATGAACACTGAAGCTTTCTTT. This encodes CASRRGQMNTEAFF. The J gene is TRBJ1-1, the V gene TRBV3-1 (or the pseudogene TRBV3-2), with TRBD1 matching 7 bases. Germline-derived CDR1 and CDR2 are LGHDT and YNNKEL (reference sequence). The trim removed 6 bases at V and 0 bases at J, leaving 4 bases unmatched. The CDR3 spans 14 residues.

The chain carries TRBV19 and TRBJ1-2; D may be TRBD1 (6 bases). The CDR3 is 15 amino acids. Trimming took off 2 bases at V and 5 bases at J, with 15 bases between the two ends. In germline, CDR1 is LNHDA, CDR2 SQIVND (reference sequence). The CDR3 region is CASSITWTAKYGYTF. The CDR3 bases are TGTGCCAGTAGTATAACCTGGACAGCAAAATATGGCTACACCTTC.

The rearrangement uses TRBV28 and TRBJ1-2; unclear D gene. Deletions cut 8 bases from V and 3 bases from J, with 16 bases between. The CDR3 consists of 14 residues. From germline, CDR1 is MDHEN and CDR2 SYDVKM. Here the CDR3 DNA reads TGTGCCAGCGCCACAAACTCGGGGTACTATGGCTACACCTTC. Translation gives CASATNSGYYGYTF.

This clone has only a few counts. The V call is TRBV2, the J call TRBJ2-7, with 8 bases lining up with TRBD2. The trim removed 8 bases at V and 2 bases at J, leaving 5 bases unmatched. Per germline, CDR1 SNHLY and CDR2 FYNNEI. This CDR3 is 13 amino acids long. The CDR3 DNA reads as TGTGCCAGCGTAGCGGGGTATCCCTACGAGCAGTACTTC. It specifies CASVAGYPYEQYF.

This chain links TRBV7-2 with TRBJ1-2; no clear D gene. The CDR3 is 14 amino acids. Germline V lookup: CDR1 SGHTA, CDR2 FQGNSA. The V end was cut by 3 bases, the J end by 1 base, with 9 bases between. The CDR3 sequence: CASSLNGINYGYTF. The CDR3 coding sequence is TGTGCCAGCAGCTTGAACGGGATTAACTATGGCTACACCTTC.

The chain is built from TRBV19 and TRBJ1-4; no clear D gene. Trimming shortened V by 9 bases and J by 8 bases, and 16 bases separated the two germline ends. The CDR3 consists of 13 residues. Germline lookup yields CDR1 LNHDA and CDR2 SQIVND (reference sequence). The CDR3 loop reads CASADGREEKLFF. CDR3 DNA sequence: TGTGCCAGCGCAGACGGGAGGGAAGAAAAACTGTTTTTT.

V gene TRBV24-1 combines with J gene TRBJ2-3, with 8 bases that match TRBD2. The CDR3 totals 15 residues. Germline lookup yields CDR1 KGHDR and CDR2 SFDVKD. Trimming removed 5 bases from V and 1 base from J; junction bases left unmatched: 4. As DNA, the CDR3 is TGTGCCACCAGTGTTTGGCGGGAGGGCACAGATACGCAGTATTTT. As protein: CATSVWREGTDTQYF.

V usage is TRBV5-4 and J usage is TRBJ2-3; tentative D call: TRBD1 (6 bases). The V end lost 3 bases, the J end lost 3 bases, and 17 bases lay between the germline ends. Germline V lookup: CDR1 SGHNT, CDR2 YYREEE (reference sequence). The CDR3 length is 16 residues. CDR3 bases: TGTGCCAGCAGCTGGCGGCTAGGGGGTTCGACAGATACGCAGTATTTT. Protein: CASSWRLGGSTDTQYF.

This chain joins TRBV11-2 and TRBJ2-7, with 7 bases lining up with TRBD2. CDR3 length: 15 residues. V shed 3 bases, J shed 3 bases, and the junction held 8 bases outside the gene matches. From germline, CDR1 is SGHAT and CDR2 FQNNGV. The chain's CDR3 is CASSLTGTTNYEQYF. For the CDR3, the DNA is TGTGCCAGCAGCTTGACCGGGACTACCAACTACGAGCAGTACTTC.

The V call is TRBV5-4, the J call TRBJ1-1; 9 bases fit TRBD1. Germline V gene data show CDR1 as SGHNT and CDR2 as YYREEE (reference sequence). This CDR3 is built from 16 residues. Germline trimming cut 4 bases from V and 3 bases from J; bases unmatched to any gene: 10. CDR3 region: CASSPPQGAGDTEAFF. Here the CDR3 DNA reads TGTGCCAGCAGCCCCCCACAGGGGGCAGGGGACACTGAAGCTTTCTTT.

V gene TRBV30 combines with J gene TRBJ2-2; no definite D call. The V gene's germline CDR1 is GTSNPN and CDR2 SVGIG (reference sequence). V gave up 2 bases and J gave up 3 bases, with 19 bases separating them. This CDR3 has 17 residues. The DNA of the CDR3 is TGTGCCTGGAGTTCCACCCTCTCAACTCTCTACACCGGGGAGCTGTTTTTT. It encodes CAWSSTLSTLYTGELFF.

This clone has at least ten counts. This chain links TRBV2 with TRBJ1-6; no clear D. Per the germline V gene, CDR1 is SNHLY and CDR2 is FYNNEI. V dropped 4 bases and J dropped 7 bases, with 14 bases sitting between them. This CDR3 comprises 15 residues. CDR3 region: CASSVVASGNSPLHF. The CDR3 region has the DNA TGTGCCAGCAGTGTGGTCGCTTCGGGGAATTCACCCCTCCACTTT.

This clone was observed a handful of times. The CDR3 DNA is TGTGCCAGCAGTCCGGCTAGCTCCCGGCAGTACTTC. Amino acid sequence: CASSPASSRQYF. This chain connects TRBV25-1 to TRBJ2-7; a weak D match, TRBD2 (5 bases). There are 12 residues in the CDR3. The V end lost 5 bases, the J end lost 9 bases, and 14 bases lay between the germline ends. Germline values: CDR1 MGHDK, CDR2 SYGVNS.

The rearrangement links TRBV28 to TRBJ1-2; maybe TRBD1 (6 bases). Germline CDR1 reads MDHEN; CDR2 reads SYDVKM. The CDR3 is 15 amino acids. V dropped 3 bases and J dropped 2 bases, with 13 bases sitting between them. The CDR3 coding sequence is TGTGCCAGCAGTTTCCTATTTACAGGGAACTATGGCTACACCTTC. Its protein product is CASSFLFTGNYGYTF.

The chain couples TRBV30 to TRBJ1-1, with D possibly being TRBD1 (6 bases). V was clipped by 2 bases and J by 8 bases, with 9 bases between them. Germline V gene lookup returns CDR1 GTSNPN and CDR2 SVGIG (reference sequence). The CDR3 spans 11 residues. The chain's CDR3 is CAWSQQGEAFF. The CDR3 DNA follows: TGTGCCTGGAGTCAACAGGGAGAAGCTTTCTTT.

This rearrangement joins TRBV7-3 to TRBJ1-1; weak D call: TRBD1 (5 bases). The CDR3 contains 14 residues. CDR1 SGHTA and CDR2 FQGTGA come from the germline V gene. Between the trimmed V and J ends, which lost 2 bases and 2 bases, there was a span of 9 bases. The CDR3 loop reads CASSLQGFNTEAFF. The DNA of the CDR3 is TGTGCCAGCAGCTTACAGGGTTTCAACACTGAAGCTTTCTTT.

The genes are TRBV27 and TRBJ1-6; D gene uncertain. The CDR3 sequence is 19 residues long. Germline V gives CDR1 MNHEY, CDR2 SMNVEV (reference sequence). V lost 2 bases and J 0 bases, leaving 17 bases between the germline ends. CDR3 sequence reads: CASSLESKLGLSYNSPLHF. The CDR3 coding sequence is TGTGCCAGCAGTTTAGAATCGAAGTTGGGCCTCTCCTATAATTCACCCCTCCACTTT.